This is a list of T cell receptor beta chains from one sample in a study of T-cell memory formation after mild COVID-19. TCRdb recomputed calls from the 5' RACE reads with MiXCR, one row per CDR3 protein. The sample includes around 83,000 distinct CDR3 sequences, nearly 25% of them seen just once. The sample comprised PBMCs or a T cell subset sorted from them (not recorded which). The receptors come from a man aged 18 to 30 who had mild COVID-19 (a few samples of this study predate the infection). Cell type and time point are not known. The CDR3 runs from the conserved cysteine through the conserved F or W. The D gene is left open where the match is weak. Clone size is shown for a subset of rows, as once, few, many or a class of expanded clone.

CDR3 length	clone size	D gene	V gene	J gene	CDR3 DNA	CDR3 protein
17	NA	TRBD1	TRBV6-2/TRBV6-3	TRBJ2-1	TGTGCCAGCAGTTTTTCAGGGGGCGATAATCGTCGCAATGAGCAGTTCTTC	CASSFSGGDNRRNEQFF
12	NA	NA	TRBV20-1	TRBJ1-2	TGCAGTGCTAACCCAGATTTTGGTGGCTACACCTTC	CSANPDFGGYTF
13	few	NA	TRBV7-2	TRBJ2-1	TGTGCCAGCAGCTTAGGAGCGGTCAATGAGCAGTTCTTC	CASSLGAVNEQFF
15	few	NA	TRBV20-1	TRBJ2-3	TGCAGTGCTAGAGTTGGTGACTTACGAACAGATACGCAGTATTTT	CSARVGDLRTDTQYF
14	few	NA	TRBV18	TRBJ1-1	TGTGCCAGCTCACCACCAGGGGGGTACACTGAAGCTTTCTTT	CASSPPGGYTEAFF
13	NA	TRBD2	TRBV6-2/TRBV6-3	TRBJ2-7	TGTGCCAGCAGGCCCCCCGGGCGGGGGAGACAAGACTTC	CASRPPGRGRQDF
13	NA	NA	TRBV7-9	TRBJ1-5	TGTGCCAGCAGCTTAGAGACCAGCCAGCCCCAGCATTTT	CASSLETSQPQHF
16	few	NA	TRBV14	TRBJ2-1	TGTGCCAGCAGCCAAGTACTAGTCCCATCCTACAATGAGCAGTTCTTC	CASSQVLVPSYNEQFF
15	NA	NA	TRBV7-6	TRBJ1-3	TGTGCCAGCAGCTCCGGGATCTCTTATGGAAACACCATATATTTT	CASSSGISYGNTIYF
15	NA	TRBD1	TRBV12-5	TRBJ2-1	TGTGCTAGTGGTTTAGGACAGGGGGCCTACAATGAGCAGTTCTTC	CASGLGQGAYNEQFF
13	NA	NA	TRBV7-6	TRBJ2-5	TGTGCCAGCAGCCACGGGACTGGGGAGACCCAGTACTTC	CASSHGTGETQYF
15	NA	TRBD1	TRBV10-1	TRBJ2-7	TGCGCCAGCAGTCCCGGGACAGGGGAATCCTACGAGCAGTACTTC	CASSPGTGESYEQYF
15	NA	TRBD1	TRBV11-1	TRBJ2-1	TGTGCCAGCAGCTCCGAGCGACAGGGATACAATGAGCAGTTCTTC	CASSSERQGYNEQFF
16	few	NA	TRBV20-1	TRBJ2-3	TGCAGTGCTAGAGTGGGGGGCCTCCGTGTGACAGATACGCAGTATTTT	CSARVGGLRVTDTQYF
17	NA	TRBD2	TRBV28	TRBJ2-3	TGTGCCAGCAGCCCAACTTTGCTAGCGGGGGGGCCAGATACGCAGTATTTT	CASSPTLLAGGPDTQYF
14	NA	TRBD2	TRBV24-1	TRBJ2-1	TGTGCCACCGGGCAAGGTAGCGGGTTCAATGAGCAGTTCTTC	CATGQGSGFNEQFF
17	NA	TRBD1	TRBV11-1	TRBJ2-1	TGTGCCAGCAGCTATCCCCGGGACAGGGTGAAACTGAATGAGCAGTTCTTC	CASSYPRDRVKLNEQFF
13	few	NA	TRBV5-1	TRBJ1-1	TGCGCCAGCAGCTTGGCGGTGAACACTGAAGCTTTCTTT	CASSLAVNTEAFF
12	many	NA	TRBV5-1	TRBJ2-3	TGCGCCAGCAGCTTGGCGGTGGATACGCAGTATTTT	CASSLAVDTQYF
12	few	NA	TRBV20-1	TRBJ1-2	TGCAGTGCCCTGGGGGGGGCCTATGGCTACACCTTC	CSALGGAYGYTF
13	NA	NA	TRBV4-1	TRBJ2-7	TGCGCCAGCAGCCAAGATGGGAGCTACGAGCAGTACTTC	CASSQDGSYEQYF
15	NA	NA	TRBV4-2	TRBJ2-1	TGTGCCAGCAGCCATGCTGAGGTCTCCTACAATGAGCAGTTCTTC	CASSHAEVSYNEQFF
14	NA	NA	TRBV29-1	TRBJ2-5	TGCAGCATCTACTTTACAGAGACCCAAGAGACCCAGTACTTC	CSIYFTETQETQYF
16	NA	NA	TRBV4-1	TRBJ1-4	TGCGCCAGCAGCCAGAGGGGCCTGTCAACTAATGAAAAACTGTTTTTT	CASSQRGLSTNEKLFF
12	few	NA	TRBV7-9	TRBJ2-5	TGTGCCAGCAGCTGGGTTGAGGAGACCCAGTACTTC	CASSWVEETQYF
14	few	NA	TRBV20-1	TRBJ2-5	TGCAGTGCTCTCATCTGGGAAAGCCAAGAGACCCAGTACTTC	CSALIWESQETQYF
13	NA	TRBD2	TRBV29-1	TRBJ2-2	TGCAGCGTAGTAGCGGGGAACACCGGGGAGCTGTTTTTT	CSVVAGNTGELFF
14	few	NA	TRBV12-3/TRBV12-4	TRBJ2-5	TGTGCCAGCAGTTTAATCAACTCCCCCGGGACCCAGTACTTC	CASSLINSPGTQYF
15	few	NA	TRBV9	TRBJ2-1	TGTGCCAGCAGCGTAGAGTCTGGGGCGGCCAATGAGCAGTTCTTC	CASSVESGAANEQFF
17	NA	NA	TRBV4-2	TRBJ2-2	TGTGCCAGCAGCCCTGACGAGTTTCGAGCGGTGGTCGTGGAGCTGTTTTTT	CASSPDEFRAVVVELFF
15	NA	NA	TRBV7-9	TRBJ2-5	TGTGCCAGCAGCTTTCTCTCGTTGGCCTCAGAGACCCAGTACTTC	CASSFLSLASETQYF
15	many	NA	TRBV7-2	TRBJ2-6	TGTGCCAGCAGTTCGCCGACTACTGGGGCCAACGTCCTGACTTTC	CASSSPTTGANVLTF
16	NA	NA	TRBV5-1	TRBJ1-1	TGCGCCAGCAGCTTGAGACAACTACAGGGTTTCACTGAAGCTTTCTTT	CASSLRQLQGFTEAFF
16	NA	NA	TRBV28	TRBJ1-1	TGTGCCAGCAGTTTACTATCGGACAGCATGAACACTGAAGCTTTCTTT	CASSLLSDSMNTEAFF
18	NA	TRBD2	TRBV3-1	TRBJ2-1	TGTGCCAGCAGCCAAGATTTTGCGGGGGGGCCCTTCGTCAATGAGCAGTTCTTC	CASSQDFAGGPFVNEQFF
16	few	NA	TRBV5-1	TRBJ1-3	TGCGCCAGCAGCTTGGGGGCTGACTTCTCTGGAAACACCATATATTTT	CASSLGADFSGNTIYF
15	few	TRBD1	TRBV7-2	TRBJ2-5	TGTGCCAGCAGCGGGGACAGGGGCACGCCAGAGACCCAGTACTTC	CASSGDRGTPETQYF
13	NA	NA	TRBV7-8	TRBJ1-3	TGTGCCAGCCAATCAGCTGCTGGAAACACCATATATTTT	CASQSAAGNTIYF
12	few	NA	TRBV7-9	TRBJ1-2	TGTGCCAGCAGCTTAGGGACCTATGGCTACACCTTC	CASSLGTYGYTF
15	few	NA	TRBV9	TRBJ2-7	TGTGCCAGCAGCGTTGGAGGGGACTCCTTCTACGAGCAGTACTTC	CASSVGGDSFYEQYF
19	NA	TRBD2	TRBV4-3	TRBJ2-5	TGCGCCAGCAGCCAAGATAGGCCTAGCGGATCAAACCTCCAAGAGACCCAGTACTTC	CASSQDRPSGSNLQETQYF
16	NA	NA	TRBV11-2	TRBJ2-5	TGTGCCAGCAGCTTAGCGACCGGCGGTCTGCAAGAGACCCAGTACTTC	CASSLATGGLQETQYF
15	NA	TRBD1	TRBV20-1	TRBJ1-6	TGCAGTGCTACCGGGACAGGATTTTATAATTCACCCCTCCACTTT	CSATGTGFYNSPLHF
16	few	TRBD2	TRBV6-5	TRBJ2-1	TGTGCCAGCAGCTGGTCCGGGACTAGCGGGGGGAATGAGCAGTTCTTC	CASSWSGTSGGNEQFF
14	NA	TRBD1	TRBV29-1	TRBJ1-2	TGCAGCGTTGAAGCTTGGACAGGGGTGGCAGGCTACACCTTC	CSVEAWTGVAGYTF
16	few	NA	TRBV20-1	TRBJ1-2	TGCAGTGCTAGAGATGGCCAGCTCATTACCACCTATGGCTACACCTTC	CSARDGQLITTYGYTF
12	few	NA	TRBV29-1	TRBJ1-2	TGCAGCGTTGCGGGGCATAACTATGGCTACACCTTC	CSVAGHNYGYTF
20	NA	TRBD1	TRBV6-6	TRBJ1-2	TGTGCCAGCAGTTACTCGAATCCGACCGTGGGTAGGGGACAGAACTATGGCTACACCTTC	CASSYSNPTVGRGQNYGYTF
14	NA	NA	TRBV20-1	TRBJ2-1	TGCAGTGCTAGTTTGGACTCCCCCTACAATGAGCAGTTCTTC	CSASLDSPYNEQFF
15	NA	TRBD1	TRBV27	TRBJ1-4	TGTGCCAGCAGACGGCGCGGACAGGGGAATGAAAAACTGTTTTTT	CASRRRGQGNEKLFF
13	NA	NA	TRBV7-9	TRBJ2-7	TGTGCCAGCAGCCTATCGGAATCCTACGAGCAGTACTTC	CASSLSESYEQYF
14	few	TRBD1	TRBV5-1	TRBJ1-6	TGCGCCAGCAGCTGGGGGACAGTCGGTTCACCCCTCCACTTT	CASSWGTVGSPLHF